This T cell receptor (beta chain) was recovered during a study of T cell repertoires and HLA-DP antigens. Study background: Sorted CD137+CD4+ samples averaged about 220 ng DNA; pre-culture CD4+ samples, 1,000 to 1,500 ng.

Some clones are missing from TCRdb's copy, which holds only in-frame ones; the method was immunoSEQ multiplex PCR. Of about 89,000 clones in the sample, around 86% were seen once. Deletions cut 8 bases from V and 4 bases from J, with 14 bases between. The CDR3 spans 12 residues. CDR1 is SQVTM, CDR2 ANQGSEA, per germline. Turning to this clone: Its specificity is unknown.

The clonotype was recovered from a man aged 45 to 65 in good health and CMV-seronegative. The chain combines TRBV29-1 with TRBJ1-1; D remains unclear. Sequencing was performed on CD4+ T cells from PBMCs. This CDR3 reads CSPRSGLTEAFF. The DNA for the CDR3 is TGCAGCCCACGCTCAGGACTCACTGAAGCTTTCTTT.